This entry lists 23 T cell receptor beta chains sequenced from one sample in a study of shared clonotypes between healthy human individuals. Sequenced by immunoSEQ multiplex PCR; TCRdb stores in-frame clones only, minus some. Of around 1 million clones in the sample, approximately 76% were seen once. Material for sequencing was memory CD4+ T cells sorted from blood. Subset noted: CD45RA-negative fraction. The receptor set was obtained from a man aged 18 to 30 in good health.

This clone occurred a few times. This chain uses TRBV9 with TRBJ1-4; D is unresolved. With 0 bases removed from V and 3 bases from J, the gap between germline ends came to 12 bases. Germline CDR1 reads SGDLS; CDR2 reads YYNGEE. This CDR3 region has 16 residues. CDR3 residues: CASSVGPGIPNEKLFF. Here the CDR3 DNA reads TGTGCCAGCAGCGTAGGCCCCGGTATTCCTAATGAAAAACTGTTTTTT.

This clone was observed a handful of times. The chain couples TRBV12-5 to TRBJ2-3; 10 nucleotides agree with TRBD1. Losses at the gene ends were 1 base for V and 0 bases for J; bases not matched to a gene: 4. From germline, CDR1 is LGHNT and CDR2 FRNRAP. The CDR3 is 17 residues long. This CDR3 is CASGLGGGQGSTDTQYF. The CDR3 region has the DNA TGTGCTAGTGGTTTGGGCGGGGGACAGGGGAGCACAGATACGCAGTATTTT.

The chain carries TRBV9 and TRBJ2-6; D is possibly TRBD1 (6 bases). Germline V gives CDR1 SGDLS, CDR2 YYNGEE. V shed 3 bases and J shed 2 bases, with 12 bases lying between them. The CDR3 is made up of 16 amino acids. Here the CDR3 DNA reads TGTGCCAGCAGCGCCGAACAGGGAGCTGGGGCCAACGTCCTGACTTTC. It encodes CASSAEQGAGANVLTF. The entire variable domain, with the rest obtained from reference TRBV9 and TRBJ2-6, is as follows: DSGVTQTPKHLITATGQRVTLRCSPRSGDLSVYWYQQSLDQGLQFLIQYYNGEERAKGNILERFSAQQFPDLHSELNLSSLELGDSALYFCASSAEQGAGANVLTFGAGSRLTVL.

This rearrangement joins TRBV11-2 to TRBJ1-1; D unclear. Germline V lookup: CDR1 SGHAT, CDR2 FQNNGV. CDR3 length: 12 amino acids. Trimming pared 2 bases from V and 7 bases from J, leaving 8 bases between. The CDR3 is CASSLRGVEAFF. The CDR3, as DNA: TGTGCCAGCAGCTTACGGGGAGTTGAAGCTTTCTTT.

V is TRBV4-3 and J is TRBJ2-7, with D perhaps TRBD2 (5 bases). The V and J ends lost 0 bases and 7 bases respectively, with 10 bases between them. The germline V gene encodes CDR1 LGHNA and CDR2 YSLEER. This CDR3 contains 13 residues. The CDR3 here is CASSQDFSGEQYF. The CDR3 DNA reads TGCGCCAGCAGCCAAGACTTTTCGGGGGAGCAGTACTTC.

The V and J genes are TRBV6-5 and TRBJ1-2; 8 nucleotides agree with TRBD1. Trimming took 5 bases from V and 3 from J; bases not matched to a gene: 5. The germline V gene encodes CDR1 MNHEY and CDR2 SVGAGI. This CDR3 region has 14 residues. The CDR3 sequence: CASSRPGQDYGYTF. CDR3 nucleotides: TGTGCCAGCAGTCGCCCGGGACAGGACTATGGCTACACCTTC.

This chain joins TRBV12-5 and TRBJ2-6; a possible D gene is TRBD1 (5 bases). This CDR3 has 18 amino acids. Germline lookup yields CDR1 LGHNT and CDR2 FRNRAP. The V end lost 5 bases, the J end lost 5 bases, and 22 bases lay between the germline ends. This CDR3 reads CASGHKSAGQSRANVLTF. In DNA, the CDR3 is TGTGCTAGTGGTCATAAATCTGCAGGACAAAGTCGGGCCAACGTCCTGACTTTC. The variable domain in full, completed from reference TRBV12-5 and TRBJ2-6, reads DARVTQTPRHKVTEMGQEVTMRCQPILGHNTVFWYRQTMMQGLELLAYFRNRAPLDDSGMPKDRFSAEMPDATLATLKIQPSEPRDSAVYFCASGHKSAGQSRANVLTFGAGSRLTVL.

The rearrangement links TRBV2 to TRBJ2-3; D call uncertain. The CDR3 runs 12 residues. In germline, CDR1 is SNHLY, CDR2 FYNNEI. V lost 5 bases to trimming and J lost 5 bases, with 8 bases between them. The CDR3 region is CASSLLGDTQYF. In DNA form, the CDR3 reads TGTGCCAGCAGTCTACTCGGAGATACGCAGTATTTT.

About this clone itself: A much larger clone sits a single nucleotide away, making a read error possible. The same CDR3 is also encoded by other DNA sequences in this sample. V usage is TRBV19 and J usage is TRBJ1-1; D is unresolved. The V gene lost 0 bases and the J gene lost 1 base, with 3 bases spanning the gap. Germline CDR1 is LNHDA and CDR2 is SQIVND (reference sequence). The CDR3 is 13 residues long. The CDR3 is CASSIEGNTEAFF. The CDR3 DNA follows: TGTGCCAGTAGTATAGAAGGGAACACTGAAGCTTTCTTT.

The V gene is TRBV9, the J gene TRBJ2-2, with D hard to call. V was shortened by 7 bases and J by 1 base, with 8 bases between the two germline ends. This CDR3 region has 13 residues. Looked up from germline, CDR1 is SGDLS and CDR2 is YYNGEE. The CDR3 is CASSLLNTGELFF. CDR3 nucleotide sequence: TGTGCCAGCTCCTTACTGAACACCGGGGAGCTGTTTTTT.

The chain links TRBV7-2 to TRBJ1-6, with 8 bases aligning to TRBD1. Trimming took 5 bases from V and 9 from J; bases not matched to a gene: 9. The CDR3 extends over 15 amino acids. CDR1 is SGHTA and CDR2 is FQGNSA in the germline V gene. CDR3 in amino acids: CASSATQGGSSPLHF. DNA of the CDR3: TGTGCCAGCAGCGCTACACAGGGGGGAAGTTCACCCCTCCACTTT.

This chain joins TRBV5-1 and TRBJ2-5; TRBD2 agrees at 13 bases. CDR3 length: 18 residues. The germline gives CDR1 SGHRS, CDR2 YFSETQ. The V and J ends lost 3 bases and 1 base, in that order; junction bases with no gene match: 9. CDR3 sequence: CASSSGLAGATSQETQYF. CDR3 in DNA: TGCGCCAGCAGCTCAGGACTAGCGGGAGCGACAAGCCAAGAGACCCAGTACTTC.

The J gene is TRBJ1-2, the V gene TRBV28; no definite D call. The ends were cut back, 5 bases at V and 7 bases at J, with 23 bases in the middle. The germline V gene has CDR1 MDHEN and CDR2 SYDVKM. This CDR3 comprises 16 residues. The chain's CDR3 is CASSLLAEIGGRGYTF. In nucleotides, the CDR3 is TGTGCCAGCAGTCTCCTTGCTGAAATCGGCGGTCGTGGCTACACCTTC.

V and J are TRBV9 and TRBJ2-7; D remains unclear. The germline gives CDR1 SGDLS, CDR2 YYNGEE. The CDR3 has 14 residues. Trimming cost V 0 bases and J 3 bases, with 10 bases left between them. The CDR3 loop is CASSVAAGRYEQYF. The CDR3 DNA is TGTGCCAGCAGCGTAGCCGCAGGCCGCTACGAGCAGTACTTC.

The J gene is TRBJ1-1, the V gene TRBV11-2; D is perhaps TRBD1 (6 bases). Germline assignment: CDR1 SGHAT and CDR2 FQNNGV. V lost 0 bases, J lost 0 bases, and 14 bases lay in between. This CDR3 has 17 residues. The CDR3 sequence: CASSLEGRGFMNTEAFF. The DNA of the CDR3 is TGTGCCAGCAGCTTAGAGGGCAGGGGATTCATGAACACTGAAGCTTTCTTT.

The rearrangement joins TRBV5-1 to TRBJ1-4, with 7 bases lining up with TRBD1. Germline CDR1 and CDR2: SGHRS and YFSETQ. The V segment lost 2 bases and the J segment 3 bases; nucleotides outside the gene matches: 10. This CDR3 has 17 amino acids. Here the CDR3 reads CASSLNPPGTANEKLFF. The CDR3 DNA is TGCGCCAGCAGCTTAAACCCTCCCGGGACAGCTAATGAAAAACTGTTTTTT.

This rearrangement joins TRBV5-4 to TRBJ2-5; 12 bases line up with TRBD2. In germline, CDR1 is SGHNT, CDR2 YYREEE (reference sequence). CDR3 length: 15 residues. Trimming removed 1 base from V and 5 bases from J; junction bases left unmatched: 3. CDR3 residues: CASSLWTSGMETQYF. The CDR3 nucleotides are TGTGCCAGCAGCTTGTGGACTAGCGGGATGGAGACCCAGTACTTC.

This clone showed up just once. The V gene is TRBV11-2, the J gene TRBJ2-5; tentative D call: TRBD2 (5 bases). The germline gives CDR1 SGHAT, CDR2 FQNNGV. Between the trimmed V and J ends, which lost 1 base and 4 bases, there was a span of 10 bases. The CDR3 consists of 14 residues. The CDR3 sequence: CASSLVPRGETQYF. Here the CDR3 DNA reads TGTGCCAGCAGCTTAGTCCCCCGGGGAGAGACCCAGTACTTC.

The chain recombines TRBV9 with TRBJ2-7; 9 nucleotides agree with TRBD1. CDR1 SGDLS and CDR2 YYNGEE come from the germline V gene. The CDR3 sequence is 20 residues long. Unmatched junction bases numbered 19, after V lost 1 base and J lost 2 bases. The CDR3 here is CASSVYGWRGEGQGTYEQYF. The DNA of the CDR3 is TGTGCCAGCAGCGTATATGGGTGGCGAGGGGAGGGACAGGGCACCTACGAGCAGTACTTC. The full variable domain, rest sourced from reference TRBV9 and TRBJ2-7, is DSGVTQTPKHLITATGQRVTLRCSPRSGDLSVYWYQQSLDQGLQFLIQYYNGEERAKGNILERFSAQQFPDLHSELNLSSLELGDSALYFCASSVYGWRGEGQGTYEQYFGPGTRLTVT.

The chain recombines TRBV9 with TRBJ2-7; D remains ambiguous. The germline CDR1 and CDR2 sequences are SGDLS and YYNGEE. Trimming took off 0 bases at V and 5 bases at J, with 12 bases between the two ends. The CDR3 runs 14 residues. DNA for the CDR3: TGTGCCAGCAGCGTAGATCTAGGGCACCACGAGCAGTACTTC. Protein: CASSVDLGHHEQYF.

In its sample, this clone was seen a few times. The chain employs TRBV5-1 and TRBJ2-1; 9 nucleotides align to TRBD1. Unmatched junction bases numbered 9, after V lost 4 bases and J lost 10 bases. The V gene's germline CDR1 is SGHRS and CDR2 YFSETQ. The CDR3 totals 14 residues. This chain's CDR3 is CASSPRTGEGEQFF. Written as DNA, the CDR3 is TGCGCCAGCAGCCCGCGGACAGGGGAGGGGGAGCAGTTCTTC.

The gene calls are TRBV19 and TRBJ1-5, with TRBD1 as a possible D gene (5 bases). Germline values: CDR1 LNHDA, CDR2 SQIVND (reference sequence). The CDR3 spans 16 residues. V lost 3 bases, J lost 7 bases, and 19 bases lay in between. For the CDR3, the DNA is TGTGCCAGTAGTATTGCTCCACAGGTGCGGGGACAGCCCCAGCATTTT. Translated, it gives CASSIAPQVRGQPQHF.

This clone has more than one count but fewer than ten. The chain has TRBV2 and TRBJ2-3; no firm D call. The germline V gene has CDR1 SNHLY and CDR2 FYNNEI. The CDR3 covers 12 residues. V was cut by 10 bases and J by 1 base, with 9 bases left in between. The chain's CDR3 is CATKLRTDTQYF. The CDR3 nucleotides are TGTGCCACCAAATTGCGCACAGATACGCAGTATTTT.